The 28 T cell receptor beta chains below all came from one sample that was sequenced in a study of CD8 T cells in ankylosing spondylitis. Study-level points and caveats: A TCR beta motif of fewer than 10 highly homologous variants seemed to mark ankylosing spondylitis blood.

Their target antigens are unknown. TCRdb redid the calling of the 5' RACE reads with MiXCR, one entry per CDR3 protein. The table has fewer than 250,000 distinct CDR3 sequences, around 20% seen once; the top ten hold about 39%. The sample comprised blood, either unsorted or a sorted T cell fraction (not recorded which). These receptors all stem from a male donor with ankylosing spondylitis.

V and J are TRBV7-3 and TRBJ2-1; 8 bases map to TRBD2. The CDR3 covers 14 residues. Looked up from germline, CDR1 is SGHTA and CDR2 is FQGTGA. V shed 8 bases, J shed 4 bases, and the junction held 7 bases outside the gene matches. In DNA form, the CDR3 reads TGTGCCAGCGGACTTAGCGGGGAGTACAATGAGCAGTTCTTC. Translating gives CASGLSGEYNEQFF.

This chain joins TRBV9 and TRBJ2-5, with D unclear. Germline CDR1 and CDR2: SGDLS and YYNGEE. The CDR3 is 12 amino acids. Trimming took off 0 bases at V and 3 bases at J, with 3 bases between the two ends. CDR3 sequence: CASSVEEETQYF. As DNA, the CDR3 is TGTGCCAGCAGCGTAGAGGAAGAGACCCAGTACTTC.

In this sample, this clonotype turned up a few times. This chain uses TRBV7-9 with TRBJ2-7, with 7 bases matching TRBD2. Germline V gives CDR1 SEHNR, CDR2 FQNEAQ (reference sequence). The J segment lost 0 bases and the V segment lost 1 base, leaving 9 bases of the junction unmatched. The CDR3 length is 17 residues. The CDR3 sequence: CASSLGGGGKSSYEQYF. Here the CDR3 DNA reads TGTGCCAGCAGCTTAGGTGGGGGGGGGAAGAGCTCCTACGAGCAGTACTTC.

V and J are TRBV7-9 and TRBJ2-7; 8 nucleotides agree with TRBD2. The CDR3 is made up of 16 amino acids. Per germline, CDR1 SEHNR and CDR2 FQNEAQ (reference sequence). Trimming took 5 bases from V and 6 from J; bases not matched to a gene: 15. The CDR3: CASSPRLAGGGGEQYF. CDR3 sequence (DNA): TGTGCCAGCAGCCCTCGTCTGGCGGGAGGCGGTGGCGAGCAGTACTTC.

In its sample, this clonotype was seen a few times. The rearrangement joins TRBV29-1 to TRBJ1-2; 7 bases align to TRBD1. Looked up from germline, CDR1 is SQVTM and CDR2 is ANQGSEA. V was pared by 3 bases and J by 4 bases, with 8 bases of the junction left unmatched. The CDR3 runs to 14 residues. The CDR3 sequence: CSVDDRAGAYGYTF. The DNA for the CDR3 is TGCAGCGTTGATGACAGGGCGGGGGCCTATGGCTACACCTTC.

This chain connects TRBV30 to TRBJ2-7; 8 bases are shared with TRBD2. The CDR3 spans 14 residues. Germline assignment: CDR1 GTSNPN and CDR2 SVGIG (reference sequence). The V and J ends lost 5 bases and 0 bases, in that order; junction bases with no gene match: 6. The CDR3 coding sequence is TGTGCCTGGGAAAGCGGGGGTTCCTCCTACGAGCAGTACTTC. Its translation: CAWESGGSSYEQYF.

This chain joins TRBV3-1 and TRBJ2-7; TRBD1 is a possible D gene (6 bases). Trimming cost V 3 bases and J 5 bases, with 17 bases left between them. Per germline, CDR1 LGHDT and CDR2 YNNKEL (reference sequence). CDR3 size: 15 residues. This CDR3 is CASSQDSGVLDEQYF. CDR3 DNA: TGTGCCAGCAGCCAGGACAGTGGTGTGTTGGACGAGCAGTACTTC.

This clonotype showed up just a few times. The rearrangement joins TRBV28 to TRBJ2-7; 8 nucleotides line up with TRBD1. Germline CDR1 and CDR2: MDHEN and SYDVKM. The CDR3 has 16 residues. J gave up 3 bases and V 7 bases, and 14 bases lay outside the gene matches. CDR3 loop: CASTGQGGIAFYEQYF. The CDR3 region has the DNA TGTGCCAGCACAGGACAGGGTGGTATAGCCTTCTACGAGCAGTACTTC.

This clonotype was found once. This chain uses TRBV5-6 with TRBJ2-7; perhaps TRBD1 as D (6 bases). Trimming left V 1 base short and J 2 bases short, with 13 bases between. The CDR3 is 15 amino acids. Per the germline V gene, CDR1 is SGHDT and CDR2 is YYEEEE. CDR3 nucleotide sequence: TGTGCCAGCAGCTTGCAGGGGAGTGGTCCCTACGAGCAGTACTTC. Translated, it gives CASSLQGSGPYEQYF.

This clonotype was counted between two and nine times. CDR3 coding DNA: TGCAGCGTTGAAGGGGGGGAGGGAAGGCTCGGAGCTTTCTTT. Protein sequence: CSVEGGEGRLGAFF. The chain joins TRBV29-1 to TRBJ1-1; D is possibly TRBD1 (5 bases). Trimming removed 1 base from V and 10 bases from J, with 19 bases in between. The germline V gene encodes CDR1 SQVTM and CDR2 ANQGSEA. This CDR3 contains 14 residues.

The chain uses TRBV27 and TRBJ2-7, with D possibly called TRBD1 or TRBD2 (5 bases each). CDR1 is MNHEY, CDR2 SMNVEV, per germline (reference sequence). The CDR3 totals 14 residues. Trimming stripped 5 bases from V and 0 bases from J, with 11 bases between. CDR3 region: CASSPGAGSYEQYF. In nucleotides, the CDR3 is TGTGCCAGCAGTCCCGGGGCGGGCTCCTACGAGCAGTACTTC.

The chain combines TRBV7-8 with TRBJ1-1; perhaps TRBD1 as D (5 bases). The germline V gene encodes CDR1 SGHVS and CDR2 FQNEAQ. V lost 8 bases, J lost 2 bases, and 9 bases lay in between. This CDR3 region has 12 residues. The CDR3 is CASQQGNTEAFF. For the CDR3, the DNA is TGTGCCAGCCAGCAGGGCAACACTGAAGCTTTCTTT.

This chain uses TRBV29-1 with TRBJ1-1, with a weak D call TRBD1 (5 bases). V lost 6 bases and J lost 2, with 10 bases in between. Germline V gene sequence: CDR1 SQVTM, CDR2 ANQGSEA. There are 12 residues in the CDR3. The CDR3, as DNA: TGCAGCGTGATGGGGGATAACACTGAAGCTTTCTTT. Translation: CSVMGDNTEAFF.

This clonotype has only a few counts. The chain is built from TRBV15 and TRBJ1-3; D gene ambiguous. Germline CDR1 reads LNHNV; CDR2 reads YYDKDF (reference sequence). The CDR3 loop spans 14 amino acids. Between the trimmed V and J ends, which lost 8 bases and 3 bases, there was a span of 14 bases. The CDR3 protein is CATPNRGGGNTIYF. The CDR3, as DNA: TGTGCCACCCCAAATCGGGGTGGTGGAAACACCATATATTTT.

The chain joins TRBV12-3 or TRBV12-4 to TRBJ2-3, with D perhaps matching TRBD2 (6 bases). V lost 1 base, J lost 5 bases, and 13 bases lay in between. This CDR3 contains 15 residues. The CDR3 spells CASSLEGSGQDTQYF. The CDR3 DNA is TGTGCCAGCAGTTTAGAGGGTAGCGGCCAAGATACGCAGTATTTT.

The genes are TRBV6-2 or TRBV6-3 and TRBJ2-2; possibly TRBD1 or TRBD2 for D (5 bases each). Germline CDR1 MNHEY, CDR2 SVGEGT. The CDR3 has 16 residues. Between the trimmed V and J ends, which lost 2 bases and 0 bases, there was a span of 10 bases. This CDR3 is CASSYNQGANTGELFF. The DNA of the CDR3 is TGTGCCAGCAGTTACAATCAGGGAGCGAACACCGGGGAGCTGTTTTTT.

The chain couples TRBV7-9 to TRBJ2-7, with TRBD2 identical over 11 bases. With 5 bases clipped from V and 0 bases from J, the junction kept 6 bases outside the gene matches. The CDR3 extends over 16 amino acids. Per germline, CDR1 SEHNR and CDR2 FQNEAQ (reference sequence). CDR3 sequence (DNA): TGTGCCAGCAGCCGCGGGACTAGCGGATTCTCCTACGAGCAGTACTTC. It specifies CASSRGTSGFSYEQYF.

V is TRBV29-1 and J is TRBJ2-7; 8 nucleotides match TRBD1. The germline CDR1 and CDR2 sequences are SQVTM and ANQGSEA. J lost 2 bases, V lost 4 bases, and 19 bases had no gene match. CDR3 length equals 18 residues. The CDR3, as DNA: TGCAGCGTTGCTGGGACAGGCCGTACGTCAGCTCGAGCCTACGAGCAGTACTTC. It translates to CSVAGTGRTSARAYEQYF.

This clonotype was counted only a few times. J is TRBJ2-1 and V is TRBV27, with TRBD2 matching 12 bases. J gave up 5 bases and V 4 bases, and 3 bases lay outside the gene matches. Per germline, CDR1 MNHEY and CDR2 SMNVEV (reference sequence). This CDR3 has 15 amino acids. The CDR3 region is CASSSGLAGHNEQFF. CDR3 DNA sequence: TGTGCCAGCAGTTCTGGACTAGCGGGGCACAATGAGCAGTTCTTC.

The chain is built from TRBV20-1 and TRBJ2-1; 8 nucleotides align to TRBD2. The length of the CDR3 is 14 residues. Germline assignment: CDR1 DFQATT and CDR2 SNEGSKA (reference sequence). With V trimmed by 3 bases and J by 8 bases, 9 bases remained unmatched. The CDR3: CSAREVVAGYEQFF. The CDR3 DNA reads TGCAGTGCTAGGGAGGTAGTAGCGGGATATGAGCAGTTCTTC.

The CDR3 coding sequence is TGCAGTGCTAGAGGGGTAGGGGTCCCCCATGGCTACACCTTC. Encoded protein: CSARGVGVPHGYTF. This chain uses TRBV20-1 with TRBJ1-2, with D possibly matching TRBD1 (5 bases). CDR3 length: 14 residues. V was shortened by 1 base and J by 6 bases, with 15 bases between the two germline ends. Germline CDR1 DFQATT, CDR2 SNEGSKA (reference sequence).

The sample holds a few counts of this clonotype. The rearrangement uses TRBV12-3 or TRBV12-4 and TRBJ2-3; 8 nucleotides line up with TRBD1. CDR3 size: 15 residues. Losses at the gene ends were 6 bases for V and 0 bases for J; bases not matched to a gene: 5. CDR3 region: CASRSWDRSTDTQYF. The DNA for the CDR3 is TGTGCCAGCAGGTCTTGGGACAGGAGCACAGATACGCAGTATTTT.

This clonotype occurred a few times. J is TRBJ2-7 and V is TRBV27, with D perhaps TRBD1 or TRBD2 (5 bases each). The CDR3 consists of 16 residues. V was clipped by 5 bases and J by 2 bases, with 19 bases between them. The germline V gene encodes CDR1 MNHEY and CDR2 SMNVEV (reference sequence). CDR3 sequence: CASSPLPPGTTYEQYF. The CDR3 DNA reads TGTGCCAGCAGTCCCCTACCCCCCGGGACGACCTACGAGCAGTACTTC.

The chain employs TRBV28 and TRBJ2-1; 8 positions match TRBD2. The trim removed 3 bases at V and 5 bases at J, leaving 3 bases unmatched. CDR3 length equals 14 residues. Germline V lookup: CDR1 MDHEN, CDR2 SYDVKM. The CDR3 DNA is TGTGCCAGCAGTTTTCGGACTAGCAACAATGAGCAGTTCTTC. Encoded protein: CASSFRTSNNEQFF.

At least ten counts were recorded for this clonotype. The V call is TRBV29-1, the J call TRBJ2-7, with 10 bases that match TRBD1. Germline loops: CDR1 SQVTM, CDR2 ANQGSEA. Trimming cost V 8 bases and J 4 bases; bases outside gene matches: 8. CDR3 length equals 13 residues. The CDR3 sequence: CSTQRGQGYEQYF. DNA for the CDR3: TGCAGCACCCAAAGGGGACAGGGGTACGAGCAGTACTTC.

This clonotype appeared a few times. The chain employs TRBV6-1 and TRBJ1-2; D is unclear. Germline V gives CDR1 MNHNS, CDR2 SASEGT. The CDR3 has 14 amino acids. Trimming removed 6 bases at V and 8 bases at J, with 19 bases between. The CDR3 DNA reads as TGTGCCAGCAGCCCCACCACGACACCTTCGGGCTACACCTTC. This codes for CASSPTTTPSGYTF.

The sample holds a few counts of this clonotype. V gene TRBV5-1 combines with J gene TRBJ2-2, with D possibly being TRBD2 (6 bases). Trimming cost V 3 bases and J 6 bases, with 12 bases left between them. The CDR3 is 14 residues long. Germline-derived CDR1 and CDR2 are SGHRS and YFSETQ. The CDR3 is CASSWGTAPGELFF. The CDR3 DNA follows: TGCGCCAGCAGCTGGGGGACTGCCCCCGGGGAGCTGTTTTTT.

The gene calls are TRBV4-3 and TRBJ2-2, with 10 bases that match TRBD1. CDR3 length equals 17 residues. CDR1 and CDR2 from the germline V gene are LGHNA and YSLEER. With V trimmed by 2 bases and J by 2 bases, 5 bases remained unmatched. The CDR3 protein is CASSQYDRGPNTGELFF. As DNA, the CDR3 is TGCGCCAGCAGCCAATACGACAGGGGGCCTAACACCGGGGAGCTGTTTTTT.